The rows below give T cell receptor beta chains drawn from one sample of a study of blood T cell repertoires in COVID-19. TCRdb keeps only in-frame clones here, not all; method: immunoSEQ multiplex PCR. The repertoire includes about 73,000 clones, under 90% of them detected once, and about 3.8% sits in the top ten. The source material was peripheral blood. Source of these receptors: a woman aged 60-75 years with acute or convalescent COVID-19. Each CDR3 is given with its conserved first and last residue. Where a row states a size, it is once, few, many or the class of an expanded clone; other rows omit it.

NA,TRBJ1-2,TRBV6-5,CASRAQQGYNYGYTF
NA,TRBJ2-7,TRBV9,CASSGYPGGEQYF
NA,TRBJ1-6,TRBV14,CASSQGGNSPLHF
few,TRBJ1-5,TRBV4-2,CASSQASGGIGVTFNQPQHF
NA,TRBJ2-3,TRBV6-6,CASTRLAASTDTQYF
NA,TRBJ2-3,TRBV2,CSHLGGVSDTQYF
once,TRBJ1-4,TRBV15,CATSRERTGEKLFF
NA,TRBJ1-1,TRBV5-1,CASSLPGTGGRTEAFF
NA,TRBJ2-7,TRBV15,CATSRDRYSSRYEQYF
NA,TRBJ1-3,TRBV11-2,CASSLARANSGNTIYF
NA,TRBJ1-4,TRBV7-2,CASSPDRENEKLFF
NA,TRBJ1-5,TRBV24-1,CATSDATGVSGQPQHF
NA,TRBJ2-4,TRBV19,CASRGTGSKNIQYF
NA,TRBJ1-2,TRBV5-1,CASSLAPVTGNYGYTF